This is a list of T cell receptor beta chains from one sample in a study of T-cell reconstitution after alpha-beta-depleted transplantation in children. TCRdb reprocessed the PCR reads via MiXCR and lists one record per CDR3 protein. The sample has about a million distinct CDR3 sequences; roughly 29% are singletons. Sequenced here: PBMCs, mostly from graft donor cells, sampled 360 days after TCRalphabeta/CD19-depleted stem cell transplant. These TCRs come from a boy under three years old who had a stem cell transplant for SCID, so the T cells may come from the graft donor. The CDR3 runs from the conserved cysteine through the conserved F or W. Each record gives: V gene, D gene, J gene, clone size, CDR3 protein, CDR3 DNA. The D gene is left open where the match is weak. Clone size is not always given. Where it is, it says once, few, many or a class for expanded clones.

TRBV19	.	TRBJ1-3	.	CASSISGSGNTIYF	TGTGCCAGTAGTATTTCGGGATCCGGAAACACCATATATTTT
TRBV24-1	TRBD2	TRBJ2-3	.	CATSDAGTSGSRTDTQYF	TGTGCCACCAGTGACGCAGGGACTAGCGGGTCTCGCACAGATACGCAGTATTTT
TRBV9	.	TRBJ2-6	many	CASSGRRGSGANVLTF	TGTGCCAGCAGCGGACGCAGGGGATCTGGGGCCAACGTCCTGACTTTC
TRBV3-1	TRBD2	TRBJ2-1	.	CASSRPNRLAGGYEQFF	TGTGCCAGCAGCAGGCCCAACCGACTAGCGGGGGGCTATGAGCAGTTCTTC
TRBV14	.	TRBJ2-1	once	CASSQEGPFSFYNEQFF	TGTGCCAGCAGCCAAGAAGGGCCTTTCTCGTTCTACAATGAGCAGTTCTTC
TRBV3-1	.	TRBJ2-5	few	CASSPPRLGVMETQYF	TGTGCCAGCAGCCCCCCAAGACTGGGGGTAATGGAGACCCAGTACTTC
TRBV28	.	TRBJ2-1	.	CASSSPNQDEQFF	TGTGCCAGCAGTTCCCCTAACCAGGATGAGCAGTTCTTC
TRBV28	TRBD2	TRBJ2-3	.	CATSLWLAGGRTDTQYF	TGTGCCACCTCCCTGTGGCTAGCGGGGGGCCGCACAGATACGCAGTATTTT
TRBV21-1	.	TRBJ1-1	.	CASSKGRGRGTEAFF	TGTGCCAGCAGCAAAGGCAGGGGTAGGGGCACTGAAGCTTTCTTT
TRBV4-1	.	TRBJ1-3	many	CASSQEQGLRGNTIYF	TGCGCCAGCAGCCAAGAACAGGGATTGAGGGGAAACACCATATATTTT